The 9 T cell receptor beta chains presented below share a single source sample, sequenced in a study of beta chain features in type 1 diabetes. Expressed TCRB transcripts were sequenced because the entire RNA isolate underwent reverse transcription. The assay was immunoSEQ multiplex PCR, and TCRdb's table has in-frame clones only and misses some. Of under 150,000 clones listed, under 60% were seen once; the top ten hold roughly 0.4%. Sequencing was done on a sample of Tregs from blood. Receptors were obtained from a young man in good health.

This chain joins TRBV4-3 and TRBJ2-3, with D perhaps TRBD2 (5 bases). The V end was cut by 1 base, the J end by 1 base, with 6 bases between. In germline, CDR1 is LGHNA, CDR2 YSLEER. The CDR3 has 14 amino acids. The CDR3 coding sequence is TGCGCCAGCAGCCAAGTGGGAGGCACAGATACGCAGTATTTT. It yields the protein CASSQVGGTDTQYF.

The chain is built from TRBV9 and TRBJ2-6, with a weak D call TRBD1 (5 bases). The CDR3 totals 16 residues. CDR1 is SGDLS, CDR2 YYNGEE, per germline. V lost 3 bases and J 0 bases, leaving 10 bases between the germline ends. CDR3 nucleotides: TGTGCCAGCAGCGCAGCGACAGCCTCTGGGGCCAACGTCCTGACTTTC. Translated: CASSAATASGANVLTF.

This chain connects TRBV30 to TRBJ2-5, with 8 bases matching TRBD2. The CDR3 has 12 residues. CDR1 GTSNPN and CDR2 SVGIG come from the germline V gene (reference sequence). With V trimmed by 5 bases and J by 5 bases, 4 bases remained unmatched. CDR3 DNA: TGTGCCTGGGGGCGGGGGGCGGAGACCCAGTACTTC. This sequence encodes CAWGRGAETQYF.

This rearrangement joins TRBV28 to TRBJ2-1; 11 nucleotides align to TRBD2. CDR3 length: 14 residues. V was pared by 6 bases and J by 6 bases, with 4 bases of the junction left unmatched. Germline V gene data show CDR1 as MDHEN and CDR2 as SYDVKM. The CDR3 reads CASRGGTSGNEQFF. Here the CDR3 DNA reads TGTGCCAGCAGAGGTGGGACTAGCGGCAATGAGCAGTTCTTC.

This clone was recorded once. The chain joins TRBV4-2 to TRBJ2-6; the D is unclear. The CDR3 consists of 18 residues. Trimming pared 4 bases from V and 0 bases from J, leaving 16 bases between. Per germline, CDR1 LGHNA and CDR2 YNFKEQ. Here the CDR3 reads CASSPRSQVSSGANVLTF. CDR3 bases: TGTGCCAGCAGCCCCAGGTCCCAGGTCAGCTCTGGGGCCAACGTCCTGACTTTC.

The rearrangement uses TRBV7-9 and TRBJ1-1; 9 bases fit TRBD1. Germline V gene sequence: CDR1 SEHNR, CDR2 FQNEAQ (reference sequence). The ends lost 5 bases at V and 11 bases at J; junction bases unmatched: 12. There are 14 residues in the CDR3. CDR3 sequence reads: CASSTGQGSAWAFF. CDR3 bases: TGTGCCAGCAGCACTGGACAGGGGTCGGCGTGGGCTTTCTTT.

This chain joins TRBV23-1 and TRBJ2-7; 7 bases align to TRBD2. TRBV23-1 belongs to the ORF category, with a function that is uncertain. Trimming cost V 0 bases and J 5 bases; bases outside gene matches: 1. This CDR3 spans 13 amino acids. The CDR3 DNA is TGCGCCAGCAGTCAATCGGGGGGGAACGAGCAGTACTTC. It yields the protein CASSQSGGNEQYF.

The chain uses TRBV10-3 and TRBJ1-2, with 8 nucleotides matching TRBD1. The V gene's germline CDR1 is ENHRY and CDR2 SYGVKD. CDR3 length equals 15 residues. After removal of 2 bases from V and 3 bases from J, the junction contained 5 bases not matched to a gene. CDR3 region: CAISEGARGHYGYTF. CDR3 nucleotide sequence: TGTGCCATCAGTGAGGGGGCCAGGGGGCACTATGGCTACACCTTC.

V and J are TRBV28 and TRBJ2-7, with 7 bases lining up with TRBD1. The germline gives CDR1 MDHEN, CDR2 SYDVKM. The V gene end was trimmed by 3 bases and the J gene end by 5 bases; junction bases not matched to a gene: 10. The CDR3 has 15 amino acids. This CDR3 reads CASSLVGQRVDEQYF. As DNA, the CDR3 is TGTGCCAGCAGTTTGGTGGGACAGCGCGTGGACGAGCAGTACTTC.